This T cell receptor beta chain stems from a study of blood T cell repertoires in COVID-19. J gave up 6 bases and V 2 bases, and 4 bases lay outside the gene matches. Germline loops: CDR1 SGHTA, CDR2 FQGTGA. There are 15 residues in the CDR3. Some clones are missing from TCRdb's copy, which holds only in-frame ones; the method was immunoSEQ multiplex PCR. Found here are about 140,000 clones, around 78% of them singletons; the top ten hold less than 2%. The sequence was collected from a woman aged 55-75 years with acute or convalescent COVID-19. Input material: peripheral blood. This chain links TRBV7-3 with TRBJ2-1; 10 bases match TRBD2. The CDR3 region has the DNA TGTGCCAGCAGCTTATCTAGCGGGAGAAGCAATGAGCAGTTCTTC. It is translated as CASSLSSGRSNEQFF.